The 30 T cell receptor beta chains in this list originate from one sample, sequenced in a study of cytomegalovirus exposure and HLA in healthy donors. Sequencing used immunoSEQ multiplex PCR; TCRdb keeps in-frame clones, though not all of them. There are about 190,000 clones in the sample; around 86% occur only once, and roughly 1.5% lies in the top ten. Sequencing was done on a sample of PBMCs. Receptor source: a woman aged 18 to 35 in good health and CMV-seronegative.

The chain is built from TRBV2 and TRBJ1-2; D ambiguous. Trimming pared 7 bases from V and 0 bases from J, leaving 6 bases between. The CDR3 extends over 12 amino acids. Looked up from germline, CDR1 is SNHLY and CDR2 is FYNNEI. Here the CDR3 reads CASNRANYGYTF. CDR3 bases: TGTGCCAGCAACAGAGCTAACTATGGCTACACCTTC.

The chain couples TRBV15 to TRBJ2-5; tentatively, D is TRBD2 (7 bases). Trimming shortened V by 5 bases and J by 5 bases, and 18 bases separated the two germline ends. The CDR3 runs 15 residues. From germline, CDR1 is LNHNV and CDR2 YYDKDF (reference sequence). This chain's CDR3 is CATSPGQGRVETQYF. The CDR3 DNA reads as TGTGCCACCAGCCCGGGACAAGGGAGGGTGGAGACCCAGTACTTC.

J is TRBJ2-3 and V is TRBV5-1; 8 bases line up with TRBD1. V was pared by 1 base and J by 1 base, with 11 bases of the junction left unmatched. Looked up from germline, CDR1 is SGHRS and CDR2 is YFSETQ. The CDR3 runs 18 residues. The CDR3 here is CASSLFSSGGWGTDTQYF. CDR3 sequence (DNA): TGCGCCAGCAGCTTGTTTTCCTCAGGGGGCTGGGGCACAGATACGCAGTATTTT.

The chain carries TRBV11-2 and TRBJ2-7; possible D gene TRBD2, 6 bases. The germline gives CDR1 SGHAT, CDR2 FQNNGV. Between the trimmed V and J ends, which lost 5 bases and 2 bases, there was a span of 13 bases. This CDR3 spans 14 amino acids. The CDR3 loop reads CASSPSGLPYEQYF. The CDR3 coding sequence is TGTGCCAGCAGCCCGAGCGGGCTCCCCTACGAGCAGTACTTC.

The rearrangement links TRBV12-5 to TRBJ2-2; TRBD1 matches at 7 bases. CDR3 size: 15 residues. Germline assignment: CDR1 LGHNT and CDR2 FRNRAP. V was pared by 2 bases and J by 0 bases, with 0 bases of the junction left unmatched. In DNA form, the CDR3 reads TGTGCTAGTGGTTTGACAGGGGCGAACACCGGGGAGCTGTTTTTT. Its translation: CASGLTGANTGELFF.

This clone was picked up a small number of times. The chain uses TRBV6-4 and TRBJ1-2, with 7 bases lining up with TRBD1. V dropped 4 bases and J dropped 8; count of bases not matched to a gene: 10. Germline lookup yields CDR1 MRHNA and CDR2 SNTAGT. There are 14 residues in the CDR3. The CDR3 sequence is CASSATTGAGGYTF. CDR3 coding DNA: TGTGCCAGCAGTGCCACCACAGGGGCAGGCGGCTACACCTTC.

Of note for this clone: This likely traces to a read error, being one base from a far larger clone. This chain joins TRBV2 and TRBJ2-1; 12 bases are shared with TRBD1. Trimming cost V 5 bases and J 8 bases; bases outside gene matches: 4. This CDR3 is 14 amino acids long. Germline loops: CDR1 SNHLY, CDR2 FYNNEI. Here the CDR3 reads CASSPGTGGYEQFF. In DNA form, the CDR3 reads TGTGCCAGCAGTCCCGGGACAGGGGGCTATGAGCAGTTCTTC.

J is TRBJ2-3 and V is TRBV27, with TRBD2 matching over 13 bases. From germline, CDR1 is MNHEY and CDR2 SMNVEV (reference sequence). CDR3 size: 16 residues. The J segment lost 5 bases and the V segment lost 5 bases, leaving 7 bases of the junction unmatched. CDR3 bases: TGTGCCAGCAGTCCATGGACTAGCGGGGGTCTAGATACGCAGTATTTT. This sequence encodes CASSPWTSGGLDTQYF.

This rearrangement joins TRBV27 to TRBJ1-2, with D perhaps matching TRBD1 (6 bases). The CDR3 runs 16 residues. The germline V gene encodes CDR1 MNHEY and CDR2 SMNVEV (reference sequence). V lost 4 bases, J lost 2 bases, and 17 bases lay in between. The CDR3 nucleotides read TGTGCCAGCAGTTCTTACAGGGCTCCAATAAACTATGGCTACACCTTC. Translating it yields CASSSYRAPINYGYTF.

This clone has only one observation. The chain carries TRBV2 and TRBJ2-5; 8 nucleotides match TRBD2. V lost 1 base, J lost 0 bases, and 10 bases stayed unmatched. The CDR3 is 18 amino acids. CDR1 and CDR2 from the germline V gene are SNHLY and FYNNEI. The CDR3 coding sequence is TGTGCCAGCAGTGAAGATCGGCTAGCGGGCCCGAACCAAGAGACCCAGTACTTC. Protein product: CASSEDRLAGPNQETQYF. Looking up the rest from reference TRBV2 and TRBJ2-5 gives the full variable domain: EPEVTQTPSHQVTQMGQEVILRCVPISNHLYFYWYRQILGQKVEFLVSFYNNEISEKSEIFDDQFSVERPDGSNFTLKIRSTKLEDSAMYFCASSEDRLAGPNQETQYFGPGTRLLVL.

The rearrangement links TRBV6-1 to TRBJ2-1, with TRBD2 matching over 7 bases. This CDR3 is built from 15 residues. Germline V CDR1 and CDR2: MNHNS, SASEGT. With 7 bases clipped from V and 5 bases from J, the junction kept 11 bases outside the gene matches. The CDR3 here is CASTNPTSLHNEQFF. As DNA, the CDR3 is TGTGCCAGCACTAACCCGACTAGCCTACACAATGAGCAGTTCTTC.

V is TRBV7-9 and J is TRBJ2-7; TRBD1 matches 8 bases. Germline V gene data show CDR1 as SEHNR and CDR2 as FQNEAQ (reference sequence). This CDR3 has 16 amino acids. V lost 5 bases, J lost 3 bases, and 12 bases stayed unmatched. The CDR3 DNA reads as TGTGCCAGCAGCCTTATACCAGGACAGGGACTCTACGAGCAGTACTTC. It yields the protein CASSLIPGQGLYEQYF.

This clone was picked up one time. The J gene is TRBJ2-5, the V gene TRBV7-9, with TRBD1 identical over 7 bases. Per germline, CDR1 SEHNR and CDR2 FQNEAQ (reference sequence). CDR3 length: 17 residues. Trimming took 0 bases from V and 4 from J; bases not matched to a gene: 11. The DNA of the CDR3 is TGTGCCAGCAGCTTAGCATCGGTAGACAGGGTGGGAGAGACCCAGTACTTC. Its protein product is CASSLASVDRVGETQYF.

V is TRBV1 and J is TRBJ1-1. TRBV1 is a pseudogene segment. The CDR3 totals 15 residues. This CDR3 is CTSSQSMHSNTEAFF. The CDR3 DNA sequence: TGCACCAGCAGCCAAAGTATGCACTCTAACACTGAAGCTTTCTTT.

The rearrangement joins TRBV11-2 to TRBJ1-4; 7 nucleotides line up with TRBD1. The ends lost 1 base at V and 17 bases at J; junction bases unmatched: 13. The CDR3 contains 14 residues. From germline, CDR1 is SGHAT and CDR2 FQNNGV. CDR3 in DNA: TGTGCCAGCAGCTTAGTGGCCGAGGGACAGAAAAGTTTTTTT. Translation: CASSLVAEGQKSFF.

This chain joins TRBV10-3 and TRBJ2-1; 7 bases are a match to TRBD1. Unmatched junction bases numbered 8, after V lost 2 bases and J lost 7 bases. Germline V CDR1 and CDR2: ENHRY, SYGVKD. There are 15 residues in the CDR3. DNA of the CDR3: TGTGCCATCAGTGAGCCTCCTACAGGGGCTAATGAGCAGTTCTTC. It specifies CAISEPPTGANEQFF.

This clone was observed a single time. The rearrangement links TRBV5-1 to TRBJ2-5, with 7 bases that match TRBD1. V dropped 1 base and J dropped 2; count of bases not matched to a gene: 5. This CDR3 spans 15 amino acids. The V gene's germline CDR1 is SGHRS and CDR2 YFSETQ. CDR3 DNA: TGCGCCAGCAGCTTGTCACAGGGGATACAAGAGACCCAGTACTTC. Encoded protein: CASSLSQGIQETQYF.

V is TRBV7-9 and J is TRBJ2-5; 8 nucleotides line up with TRBD2. Germline lookup yields CDR1 SEHNR and CDR2 FQNEAQ (reference sequence). CDR3 size: 18 residues. V lost 4 bases, J lost 4 bases, and 17 bases stayed unmatched. The CDR3 here is CASSSTGPAAGGRETQYF. CDR3 in DNA: TGTGCCAGCAGCTCCACAGGGCCTGCCGCGGGGGGCCGAGAGACCCAGTACTTC.

This chain uses TRBV29-1 with TRBJ1-2; TRBD1 matches 9 bases. This CDR3 is built from 12 residues. With 7 bases clipped from V and 8 bases from J, the junction kept 8 bases outside the gene matches. The germline CDR1 and CDR2 sequences are SQVTM and ANQGSEA. The CDR3 DNA follows: TGCAGCGCCGAAACAGGGGGCCGCGGCTACACCTTC. Encoded protein: CSAETGGRGYTF.

The rearrangement uses TRBV5-1 and TRBJ1-2; D is uncertain. CDR3 length: 14 amino acids. Per germline, CDR1 SGHRS and CDR2 YFSETQ. Trimming removed 2 bases from V and 1 base from J, with 9 bases in between. The CDR3 DNA is TGCGCCAGCAGCTTTAGACGGGGTAACTATGGCTACACCTTC. Protein: CASSFRRGNYGYTF.

The chain joins TRBV9 to TRBJ2-3; D not resolved. V lost 3 bases to trimming and J lost 0 bases, with 11 bases between them. Per germline, CDR1 SGDLS and CDR2 YYNGEE. This CDR3 is 15 amino acids long. CDR3 in amino acids: CASSDPAGSTDTQYF. CDR3 in DNA: TGTGCCAGCAGCGACCCCGCCGGGAGCACAGATACGCAGTATTTT.

The chain uses TRBV25-1 and TRBJ1-5, with 7 positions matching TRBD1. The length of the CDR3 is 14 residues. Germline CDR1 and CDR2: MGHDK and SYGVNS. Germline trimming cut 3 bases from V and 5 bases from J; bases unmatched to any gene: 4. The CDR3 is CASSETGPHQPQHF. The CDR3 DNA sequence: TGTGCCAGCAGTGAGACAGGGCCTCATCAGCCCCAGCATTTT.

V is TRBV27 and J is TRBJ1-1, with D hard to call. Trimming cost V 6 bases and J 5 bases, with 13 bases left between them. The CDR3 contains 13 residues. CDR1 and CDR2 from the germline V gene are MNHEY and SMNVEV (reference sequence). The CDR3 loop is CASRSYPFTEAFF. DNA of the CDR3: TGTGCCAGCAGGAGTTACCCTTTTACTGAAGCTTTCTTT.

This clone came up a few times. The chain joins TRBV4-1 to TRBJ2-7; 9 nucleotides agree with TRBD2. The germline gives CDR1 MGHRA, CDR2 YSYEKL. Losses at the gene ends were 2 bases for V and 6 bases for J; bases not matched to a gene: 8. The CDR3 has 15 residues. The CDR3 sequence: CASSQLAGTLFEQYF. CDR3 in DNA: TGCGCCAGCAGCCAACTAGCGGGAACCCTGTTCGAGCAGTACTTC.

CDR3 coding DNA: TGTGCCAGCAGCTTGGGCAGGGGTCCCTATAATTCACCCCTCCACTTT. Translated, it gives CASSLGRGPYNSPLHF. The gene calls are TRBV5-4 and TRBJ1-6; tentatively, D is TRBD1 (6 bases). CDR3 length equals 16 residues. V lost 0 bases to trimming and J lost 2 bases, with 9 bases between them. The germline V gene encodes CDR1 SGHNT and CDR2 YYREEE (reference sequence).

The chain employs TRBV27 and TRBJ2-1, with TRBD1 matching over 9 bases. Germline CDR1 and CDR2: MNHEY and SMNVEV (reference sequence). V gave up 3 bases and J gave up 4 bases; unmatched junction bases: 1. The CDR3 runs 14 residues. CDR3 in amino acids: CASSLGQGYNEQFF. CDR3 bases: TGTGCCAGCAGTTTGGGACAGGGTTACAATGAGCAGTTCTTC.

This clone has only one observation. The CDR3 protein is CASSEAKGAGNQPQHF. CDR3 DNA sequence: TGTGCCAGCAGTGAAGCAAAGGGGGCGGGCAATCAGCCCCAGCATTTT. V usage is TRBV6-1 and J usage is TRBJ1-5; 7 nucleotides align to TRBD1. The V and J ends lost 0 bases and 2 bases, in that order; junction bases with no gene match: 4. Germline V gives CDR1 MNHNS, CDR2 SASEGT. This CDR3 has 16 amino acids.

The CDR3 loop reads CASSPRAGAFQETQYF. CDR3 DNA sequence: TGTGCCAGCAGTCCGAGAGCGGGGGCGTTCCAAGAGACCCAGTACTTC. This chain links TRBV27 with TRBJ2-5; 8 bases line up with TRBD2. CDR1 is MNHEY, CDR2 SMNVEV, per germline (reference sequence). With 5 bases clipped from V and 1 base from J, the junction kept 9 bases outside the gene matches. This CDR3 spans 16 amino acids.

The J gene is TRBJ1-2, the V gene TRBV10-3, with 8 bases identical to TRBD1. Germline V gene lookup returns CDR1 ENHRY and CDR2 SYGVKD. J lost 2 bases, V lost 6 bases, and 2 bases had no gene match. The CDR3 totals 13 residues. CDR3 region: CAISGDRNYGYTF. CDR3 DNA: TGTGCCATCAGCGGGGACAGGAACTATGGCTACACCTTC.

The genes are TRBV6-1 and TRBJ2-3, with TRBD2 as a possible D gene (6 bases). V lost 6 bases and J lost 2, with 12 bases in between. Germline V gene lookup returns CDR1 MNHNS and CDR2 SASEGT. CDR3 length: 14 residues. For the CDR3, the DNA is TGTGCCAGCAGGGAGGGACCGCTCACAGATACGCAGTATTTT. It encodes CASREGPLTDTQYF.